The T cell receptor (beta chain) described here comes from a study of shared clonotypes between healthy human individuals. Whole-study findings and limits: It was observed that roughly 5.1% of naive CD4 clonotypes were shared across several donors. Large sequencing depth failed to make sorted-subset sequencing complete, rarefaction showed. The study found lower generation probabilities in non-shared clonotypes than in those shared by all four donors.

About this clone: The antigen is unknown.

Assay used: immunoSEQ multiplex PCR; TCRdb lists only in-frame clones, some missing. The sample shows about 600,000 clones, more than 95% of them seen only once. Trimming at V came to 3 bases and at J to 5 bases, leaving 8 bases not matched to a gene. Germline-derived CDR1 and CDR2 are SGDLS and YYNGEE. The CDR3 is made up of 14 amino acids. Each of the donors was a healthy adult who was HIV-negative and had not had a recent acute infection or vaccination. The V and J genes are TRBV9 and TRBJ2-7, with 7 bases aligning to TRBD2. This clonotype originated in a woman in her 30s in good health. Sequenced sample: naive CD4+ T cells sorted from blood. The subset: CD45RA+ positively selected. CDR3 sequence: CASSGGGLNNEQYF. As DNA, the CDR3 is TGTGCCAGCAGCGGCGGGGGACTAAACAACGAGCAGTACTTC.